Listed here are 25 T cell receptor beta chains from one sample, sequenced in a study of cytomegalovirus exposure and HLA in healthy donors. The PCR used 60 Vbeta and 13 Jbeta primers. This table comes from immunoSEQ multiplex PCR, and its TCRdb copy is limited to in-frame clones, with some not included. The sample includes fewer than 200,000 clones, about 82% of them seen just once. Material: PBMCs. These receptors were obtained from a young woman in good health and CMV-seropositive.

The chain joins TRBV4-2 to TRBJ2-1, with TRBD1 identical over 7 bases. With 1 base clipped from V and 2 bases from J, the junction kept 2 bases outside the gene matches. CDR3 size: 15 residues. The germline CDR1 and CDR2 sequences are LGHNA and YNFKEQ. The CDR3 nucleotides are TGTGCCAGCAGCCAAGTCCAGGGGGCCTACAATGAGCAGTTCTTC. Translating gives CASSQVQGAYNEQFF.

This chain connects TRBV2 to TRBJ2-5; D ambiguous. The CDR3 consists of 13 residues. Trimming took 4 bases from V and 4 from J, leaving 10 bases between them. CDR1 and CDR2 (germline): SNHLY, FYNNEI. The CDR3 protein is CASSVRVSETQYF. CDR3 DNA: TGTGCCAGCAGTGTCCGGGTTTCAGAGACCCAGTACTTC.

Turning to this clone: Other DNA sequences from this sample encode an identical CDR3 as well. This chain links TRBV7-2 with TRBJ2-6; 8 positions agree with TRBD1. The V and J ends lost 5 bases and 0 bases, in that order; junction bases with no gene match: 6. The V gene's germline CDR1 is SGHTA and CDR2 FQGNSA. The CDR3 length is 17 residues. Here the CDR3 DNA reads TGTGCCAGCAGCCCTCGGACAGGGCGCTCTGGGGCCAACGTCCTGACTTTC. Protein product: CASSPRTGRSGANVLTF.

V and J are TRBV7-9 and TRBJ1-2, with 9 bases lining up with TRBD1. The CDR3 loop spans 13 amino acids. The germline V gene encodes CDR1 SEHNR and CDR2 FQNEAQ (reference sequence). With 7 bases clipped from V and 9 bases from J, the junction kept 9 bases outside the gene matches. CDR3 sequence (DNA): TGTGCCAGCACCCTTAGGACAGGGGAGAGCTACACCTTC. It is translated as CASTLRTGESYTF.

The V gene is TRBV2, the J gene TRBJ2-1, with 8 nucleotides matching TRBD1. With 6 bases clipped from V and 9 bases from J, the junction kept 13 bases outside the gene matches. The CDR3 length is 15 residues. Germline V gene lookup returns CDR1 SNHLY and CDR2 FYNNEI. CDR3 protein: CASSNRGIGSGEQFF. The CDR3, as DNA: TGTGCCAGCAGCAACAGGGGGATAGGGTCCGGTGAGCAGTTCTTC.

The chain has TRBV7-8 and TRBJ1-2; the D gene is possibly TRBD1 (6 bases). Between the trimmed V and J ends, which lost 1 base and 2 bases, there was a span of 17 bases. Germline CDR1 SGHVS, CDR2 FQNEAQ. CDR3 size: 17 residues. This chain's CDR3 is CASSLVLRTVGNYGYTF. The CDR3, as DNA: TGTGCCAGCAGCTTAGTTCTCCGGACAGTGGGAAACTATGGCTACACCTTC.

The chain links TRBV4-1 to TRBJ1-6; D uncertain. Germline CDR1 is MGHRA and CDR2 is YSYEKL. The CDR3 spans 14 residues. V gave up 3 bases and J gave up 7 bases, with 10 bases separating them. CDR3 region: CASSHLQKNSPLHF. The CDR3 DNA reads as TGCGCCAGCAGCCATCTACAGAAGAATTCACCCCTCCACTTT.

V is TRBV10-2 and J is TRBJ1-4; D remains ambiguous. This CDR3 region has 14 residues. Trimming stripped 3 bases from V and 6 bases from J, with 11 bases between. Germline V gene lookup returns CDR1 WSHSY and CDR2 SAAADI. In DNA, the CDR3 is TGCGCCAGCAGTGAAAAAAGCGGGTATGAAAAACTGTTTTTT. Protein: CASSEKSGYEKLFF.

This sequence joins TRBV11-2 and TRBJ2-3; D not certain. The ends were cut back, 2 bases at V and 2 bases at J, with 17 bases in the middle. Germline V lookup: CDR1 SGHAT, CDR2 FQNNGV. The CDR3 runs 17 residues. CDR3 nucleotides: TGTGCCAGCAGCTTACCTACCCGAGGAGTTCACACAGATACGCAGTATTTT. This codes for CASSLPTRGVHTDTQYF.

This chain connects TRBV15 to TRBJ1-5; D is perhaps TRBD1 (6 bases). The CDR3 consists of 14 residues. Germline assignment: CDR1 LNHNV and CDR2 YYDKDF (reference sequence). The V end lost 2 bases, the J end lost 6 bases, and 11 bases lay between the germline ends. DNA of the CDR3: TGTGCCACCAGCAGAACGCAGGGGATTCAGCCCCAGCATTTT. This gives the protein CATSRTQGIQPQHF.

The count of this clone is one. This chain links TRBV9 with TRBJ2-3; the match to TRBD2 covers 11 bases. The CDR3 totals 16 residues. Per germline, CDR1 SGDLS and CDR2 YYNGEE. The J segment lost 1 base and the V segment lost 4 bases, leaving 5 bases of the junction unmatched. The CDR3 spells CASSPQGLAGTDTQYF. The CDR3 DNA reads TGTGCCAGCAGCCCTCAGGGACTAGCGGGCACAGATACGCAGTATTTT.

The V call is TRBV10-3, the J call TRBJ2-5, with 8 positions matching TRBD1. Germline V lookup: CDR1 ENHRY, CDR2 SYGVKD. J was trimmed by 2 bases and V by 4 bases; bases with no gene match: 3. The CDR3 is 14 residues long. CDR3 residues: CAISGYRGQETQYF. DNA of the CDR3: TGTGCCATCAGTGGTTACAGGGGGCAAGAGACCCAGTACTTC.

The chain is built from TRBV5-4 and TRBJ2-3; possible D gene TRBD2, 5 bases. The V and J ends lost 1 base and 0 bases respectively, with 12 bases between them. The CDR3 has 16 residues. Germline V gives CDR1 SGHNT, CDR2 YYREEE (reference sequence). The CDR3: CASSLLAEGSTDTQYF. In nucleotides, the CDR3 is TGTGCCAGCAGCTTGTTGGCAGAGGGTAGCACAGATACGCAGTATTTT.

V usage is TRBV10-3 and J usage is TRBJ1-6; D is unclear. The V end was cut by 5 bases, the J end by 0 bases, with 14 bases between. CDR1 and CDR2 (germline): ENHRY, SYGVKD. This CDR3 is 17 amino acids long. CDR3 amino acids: CAISPLGQSSYNSPLHF. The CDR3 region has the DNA TGTGCCATCAGTCCTCTAGGCCAGAGCTCCTATAATTCACCCCTCCACTTT.

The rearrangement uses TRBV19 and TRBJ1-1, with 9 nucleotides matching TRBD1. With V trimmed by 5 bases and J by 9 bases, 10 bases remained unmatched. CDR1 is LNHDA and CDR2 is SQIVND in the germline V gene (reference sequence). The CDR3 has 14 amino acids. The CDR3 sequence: CASSVDRGGTKAFF. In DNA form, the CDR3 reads TGTGCCAGTAGTGTTGACAGGGGGGGGACTAAAGCTTTCTTT.

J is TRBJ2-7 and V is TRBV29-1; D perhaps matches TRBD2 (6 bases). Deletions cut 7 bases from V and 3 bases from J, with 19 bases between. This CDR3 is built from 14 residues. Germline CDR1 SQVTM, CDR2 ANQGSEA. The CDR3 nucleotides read TGCAGCGCGGCTGAGAGTAGCGGATACTACGAGCAGTACTTC. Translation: CSAAESSGYYEQYF.

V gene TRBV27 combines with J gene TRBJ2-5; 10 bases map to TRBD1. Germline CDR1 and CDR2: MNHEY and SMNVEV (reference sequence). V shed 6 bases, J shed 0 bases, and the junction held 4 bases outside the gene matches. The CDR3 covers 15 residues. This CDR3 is CASSQDRGDQETQYF. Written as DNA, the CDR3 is TGTGCCAGCAGCCAGGACAGGGGGGACCAAGAGACCCAGTACTTC.

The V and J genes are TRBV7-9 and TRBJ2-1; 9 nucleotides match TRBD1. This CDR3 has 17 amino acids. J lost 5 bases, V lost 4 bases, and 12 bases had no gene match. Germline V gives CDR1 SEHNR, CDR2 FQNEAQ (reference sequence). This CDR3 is CASSSPAGTGHNNEQFF. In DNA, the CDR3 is TGTGCCAGCAGCTCCCCCGCGGGGACAGGGCATAACAATGAGCAGTTCTTC. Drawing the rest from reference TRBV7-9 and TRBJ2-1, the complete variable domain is DTGVSQNPRHKITKRGQNVTFRCDPISEHNRLYWYRQTLGQGPEFLTYFQNEAQLEKSRLLSDRFSAERPKGSFSTLEIQRTEQGDSAMYLCASSSPAGTGHNNEQFFGPGTRLTVL.

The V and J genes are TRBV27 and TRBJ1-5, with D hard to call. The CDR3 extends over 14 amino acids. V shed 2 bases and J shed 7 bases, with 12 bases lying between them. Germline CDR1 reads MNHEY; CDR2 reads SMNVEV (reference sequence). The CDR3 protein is CASSLGPRRQPQHF. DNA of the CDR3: TGTGCCAGCAGTTTAGGTCCCAGGAGGCAGCCCCAGCATTTT.

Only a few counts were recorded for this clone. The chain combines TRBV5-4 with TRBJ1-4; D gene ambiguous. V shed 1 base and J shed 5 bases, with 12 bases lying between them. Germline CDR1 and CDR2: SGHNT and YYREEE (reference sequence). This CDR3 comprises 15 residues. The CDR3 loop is CASSLSYTVNEKLFF. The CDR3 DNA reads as TGTGCCAGCAGCTTGTCCTATACGGTCAATGAAAAACTGTTTTTT.

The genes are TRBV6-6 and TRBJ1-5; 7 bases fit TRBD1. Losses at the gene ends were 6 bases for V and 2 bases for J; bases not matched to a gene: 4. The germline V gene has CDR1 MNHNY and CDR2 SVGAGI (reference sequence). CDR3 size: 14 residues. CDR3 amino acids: CASSDRARNQPQHF. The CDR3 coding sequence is TGTGCCAGCAGCGACAGGGCACGCAATCAGCCCCAGCATTTT.

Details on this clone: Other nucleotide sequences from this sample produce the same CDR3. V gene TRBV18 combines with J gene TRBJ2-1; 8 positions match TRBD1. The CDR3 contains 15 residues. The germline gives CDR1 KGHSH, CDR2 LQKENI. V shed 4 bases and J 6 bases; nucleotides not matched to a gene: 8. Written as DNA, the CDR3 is TGTGCCAGCTCACTAGGACAGGGCGACCTCAATGAGCAGTTCTTC. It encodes CASSLGQGDLNEQFF. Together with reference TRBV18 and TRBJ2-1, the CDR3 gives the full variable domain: NAGVMQNPRHLVRRRGQEARLRCSPMKGHSHVYWYRQLPEEGLKFMVYLQKENIIDESGMPKERFSAEFPKEGPSILRIQQVVRGDSAAYFCASSLGQGDLNEQFFGPGTRLTVL.

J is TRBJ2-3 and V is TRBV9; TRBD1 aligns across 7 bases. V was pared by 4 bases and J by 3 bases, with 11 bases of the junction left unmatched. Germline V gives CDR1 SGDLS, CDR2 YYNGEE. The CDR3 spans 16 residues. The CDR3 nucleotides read TGTGCCAGCAGCAAGTTCACAGGGGTAGGGACAGATACGCAGTATTTT. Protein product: CASSKFTGVGTDTQYF.

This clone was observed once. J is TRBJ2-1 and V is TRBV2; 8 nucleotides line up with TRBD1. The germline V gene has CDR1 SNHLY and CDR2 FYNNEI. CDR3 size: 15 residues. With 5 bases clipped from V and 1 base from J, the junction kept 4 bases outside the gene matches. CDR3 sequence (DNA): TGTGCCAGCAGTACTGACAGGGGTTCCTACAATGAGCAGTTCTTC. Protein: CASSTDRGSYNEQFF. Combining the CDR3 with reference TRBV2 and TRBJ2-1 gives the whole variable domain EPEVTQTPSHQVTQMGQEVILRCVPISNHLYFYWYRQILGQKVEFLVSFYNNEISEKSEIFDDQFSVERPDGSNFTLKIRSTKLEDSAMYFCASSTDRGSYNEQFFGPGTRLTVL.

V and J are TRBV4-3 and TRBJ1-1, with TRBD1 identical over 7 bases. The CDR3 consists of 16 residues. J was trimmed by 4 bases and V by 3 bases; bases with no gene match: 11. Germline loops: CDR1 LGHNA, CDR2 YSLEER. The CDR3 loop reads CASSHGDRVMITEAFF. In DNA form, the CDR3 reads TGCGCCAGCAGCCACGGCGACAGGGTAATGATCACTGAAGCTTTCTTT.